The entry below describes one T cell receptor beta chain. Its antigen specificity is not known. Base qualities are missing; no much larger clone stands one base away. The data are from a study of T cell responses to AZD1222 COVID-19 vaccine (dated by TCRdb to about 2021). Context from the whole study: AZD1222 recipients with second doses at about 4 weeks or about 12 weeks were pooled, because spike-specific TCR depth and breadth did not differ between schedules. A total of 233 trial participants underwent TCR sequencing, of whom about 200 received two doses of AZD1222 and about 26 received two doses of the MenACWY control vaccine. Trial participants were enrolled into age subgroups of 18-55, 56-69 and 70-plus years, which contained approximately 150, 30 and 60 TCR-sequenced participants, respectively.

The CDR3 regions of human TCRbeta chains were subjected to immunosequencing. On the study's bioinformatics: TCRs in the repertoires were compared against a reference library of SARS-CoV-2-specific TCRs that had been generated with the MIRA antigen-specificity platform. Breadth was defined as the fraction of unique TCRs that were SARS-CoV-2-associated. Depth was defined as the fraction of total T cells that were SARS-CoV-2-associated. Using the MIRA data, every spike-specific TCR was mapped to the spike region that the TCR reacted to and assigned to either a CD4 or a CD8 class. Log10-transformed breadth and depth values were compared by one-way ANOVA with Sidak's multiple comparisons tests. In TCRdb, the immuneACCESS table is reduced to in-frame sequences with V and J assigned. These tables do not hold every clone; where another copy was compared, an unresolved V gene accounts for under half, and the others remain unexplained. V, J and clone size are taken as reported in that table, and D and trimming were inferred from the DNA itself. Within this sample are 75,000 to 100,000 clones, with 88% of them counted one time only. The ten most abundant clones make up less than 6% of the sample.

Beyond this particular receptor, the publication reports: In the small 56-69-year group, the increase in depth fell short of significance, most likely because of low power. Reportedly, almost half of the unique spike-specific TCRs recognized epitopes lying outside the regions that are mutated in the B.1.351 and B.1.1.7 variants. A significant rise in spike-specific TCR breadth and depth was observed after two AZD1222 doses relative to day 0 and relative to MenACWY recipients. Conclusions about previously exposed vaccinees are limited, since just 5 to 7 AZD1222 recipients were seropositive for SARS-CoV-2 at baseline. CD4 TCRs associated with the vaccine covered the entire spike protein, and the dominant responses were in regions 160-218 and 743-854. Participants were mostly white British, with more females than males. The authors suggested clonal diversity may have been underestimated. Because no samples from the day 14 peak response were available, repertoires could be characterized only after the peak T cell response.

Looking up the germline V gene yields CDR1 SGDLS and CDR2 YYNGEE. The germline ends are 6 bases apart after V is trimmed by 0 bases and J by 0 bases. Counted from cysteine to phenylalanine, this CDR3 has 14 amino acids. The DNA shown is the 42-base CDR3, in frame from base 1. The meaning of the sample's time point label: baseline before first vaccination. Vaccinee samples were obtained from the UK trials COV001 and COV002, which included a single-blind randomized controlled phase 2/3 trial of AZD1222 (ChAdOx1 nCoV-19) in healthy adults. For TCRbeta chain sequencing, PBMC samples were collected from trial participants at day 0 and at day 28 after the second dose.

The clonotype was recovered from an adult in good health. The chain was built from TRBV9 and TRBJ2-5; the D gene lacks a confident call. Sequencing was performed on peripheral blood, taken on day 0 of AZD1222 vaccination. This receptor has the CDR3 CASSVDVYQETQYF. In nucleotide form, the sequence is TGTGCCAGCAGCGTAGACGTGTACCAAGAGACCCAGTACTTC.